This TCR beta chain was sequenced for a study of T-cell memory formation after mild COVID-19. The germline V gene has CDR1 SGHTA and CDR2 FQGTGA. Trimming shortened V by 2 bases and J by 2 bases, and 13 bases separated the two germline ends. The CDR3 sequence is 15 residues long. TCRdb re-called the 5' RACE reads with MiXCR, one entry per CDR3 protein. The table has about 150,000 distinct CDR3 sequences, roughly 13% seen once; the top ten hold 2.5% to 4%. This clonotype was detected a few times. Sequenced material: PBMCs or a T cell subset sorted from them (not recorded which). The V gene is TRBV7-3, the J gene TRBJ2-7; tentatively, D is TRBD2 (6 bases). The source of this sequence is a man younger than 30 who had mild COVID-19 (a few samples of this study predate the infection). Cell type and time point are not known. CDR3 loop: CASSLRRGSAYEQYF. CDR3 nucleotide sequence: TGTGCCAGCAGCTTACGGAGGGGCAGTGCCTACGAGCAGTACTTC.